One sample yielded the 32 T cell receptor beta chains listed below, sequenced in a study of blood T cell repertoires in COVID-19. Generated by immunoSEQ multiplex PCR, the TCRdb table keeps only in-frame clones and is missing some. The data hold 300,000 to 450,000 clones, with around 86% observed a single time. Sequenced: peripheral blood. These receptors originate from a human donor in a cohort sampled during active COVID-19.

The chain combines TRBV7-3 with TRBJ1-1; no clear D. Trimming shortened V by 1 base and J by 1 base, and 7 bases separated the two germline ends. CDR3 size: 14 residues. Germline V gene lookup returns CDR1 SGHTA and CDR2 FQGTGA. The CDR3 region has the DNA TGTGCCAGCAGCTTAAGGAGTTGGAACACTGAAGCTTTCTTT. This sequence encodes CASSLRSWNTEAFF.

CDR3 in amino acids: CASSDPGRAGLNGYTF. CDR3 DNA: TGTGCCAGCAGTGACCCCGGACGGGCGGGTCTCAATGGCTACACCTTC. The rearrangement joins TRBV25-1 to TRBJ1-2; D is uncertain. Germline V gives CDR1 MGHDK, CDR2 SYGVNS. With 3 bases removed from V and 6 bases from J, the gap between germline ends came to 20 bases. This CDR3 is 16 amino acids long.

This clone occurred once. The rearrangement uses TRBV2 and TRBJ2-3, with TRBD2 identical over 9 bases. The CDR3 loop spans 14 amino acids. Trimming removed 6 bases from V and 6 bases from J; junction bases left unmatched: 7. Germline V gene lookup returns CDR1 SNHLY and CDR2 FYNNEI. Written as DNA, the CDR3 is TGTGCCAGCAGGTGGCAGCGGGGGGCGGATACGCAGTATTTT. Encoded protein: CASRWQRGADTQYF.

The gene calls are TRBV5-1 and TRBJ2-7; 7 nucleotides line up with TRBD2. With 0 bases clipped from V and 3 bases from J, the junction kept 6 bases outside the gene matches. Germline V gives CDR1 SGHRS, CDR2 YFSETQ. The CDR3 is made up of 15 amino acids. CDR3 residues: CASSLDGGGDYEQYF. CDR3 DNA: TGCGCCAGCAGCTTGGATGGGGGAGGGGACTACGAGCAGTACTTC.

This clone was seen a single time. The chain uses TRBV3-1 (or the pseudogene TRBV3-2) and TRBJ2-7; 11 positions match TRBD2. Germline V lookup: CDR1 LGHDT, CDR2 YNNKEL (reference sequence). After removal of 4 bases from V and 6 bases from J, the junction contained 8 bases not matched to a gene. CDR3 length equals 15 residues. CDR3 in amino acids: CASSPNSGRAFEQYF. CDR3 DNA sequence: TGTGCCAGCAGCCCCAATAGCGGGAGGGCCTTCGAGCAGTACTTC.

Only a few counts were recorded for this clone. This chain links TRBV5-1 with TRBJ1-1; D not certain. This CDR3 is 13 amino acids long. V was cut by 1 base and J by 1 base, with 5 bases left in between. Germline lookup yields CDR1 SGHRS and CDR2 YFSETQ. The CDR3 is CASSLWQNTEAFF. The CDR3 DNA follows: TGCGCCAGCAGCTTGTGGCAGAACACTGAAGCTTTCTTT.

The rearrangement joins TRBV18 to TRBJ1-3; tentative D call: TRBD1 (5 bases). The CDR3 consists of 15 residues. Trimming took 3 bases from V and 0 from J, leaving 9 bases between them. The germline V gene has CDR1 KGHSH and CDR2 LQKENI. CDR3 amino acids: CASSPIGGSGNTIYF. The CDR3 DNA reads TGTGCCAGCTCACCGATCGGGGGCTCTGGAAACACCATATATTTT.

The CDR3 loop is CASSQSRGSGEKLFF. In nucleotides, the CDR3 is TGTGCCAGCAGCCAATCCCGGGGGAGTGGCGAAAAACTGTTTTTT. The chain links TRBV3-1 (or the pseudogene TRBV3-2) to TRBJ1-4; a possible D gene is TRBD1 (5 bases). The CDR3 is 15 residues long. The V end lost 2 bases, the J end lost 8 bases, and 15 bases lay between the germline ends. CDR1 and CDR2 (germline): LGHDT, YNNKEL (reference sequence).

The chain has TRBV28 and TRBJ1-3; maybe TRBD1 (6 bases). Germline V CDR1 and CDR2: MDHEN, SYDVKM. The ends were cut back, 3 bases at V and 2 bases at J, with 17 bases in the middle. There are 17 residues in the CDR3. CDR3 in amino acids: CASSLTGGTGTGNTIYF. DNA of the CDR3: TGTGCCAGCAGTTTGACCGGAGGAACAGGGACTGGAAACACCATATATTTT.

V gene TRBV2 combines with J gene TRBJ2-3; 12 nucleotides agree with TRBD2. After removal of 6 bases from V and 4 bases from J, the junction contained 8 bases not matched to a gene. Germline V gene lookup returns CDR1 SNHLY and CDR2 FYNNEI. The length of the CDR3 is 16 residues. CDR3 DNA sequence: TGTGCCAGCAGAGAACTGACTAGCGGGAGAGCAGATACGCAGTATTTT. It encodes CASRELTSGRADTQYF.

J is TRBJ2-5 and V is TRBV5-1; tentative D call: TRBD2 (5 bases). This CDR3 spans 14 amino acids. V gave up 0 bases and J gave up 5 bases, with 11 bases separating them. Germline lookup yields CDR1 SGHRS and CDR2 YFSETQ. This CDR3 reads CASSLEVGAETQYF. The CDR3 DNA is TGCGCCAGCAGCTTGGAAGTGGGAGCGGAGACCCAGTACTTC.

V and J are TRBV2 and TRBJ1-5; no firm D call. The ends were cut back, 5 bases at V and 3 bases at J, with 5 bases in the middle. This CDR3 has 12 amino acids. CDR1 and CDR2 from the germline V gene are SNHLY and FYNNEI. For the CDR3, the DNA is TGTGCCAGCAGTATATCCAATCAGCCCCAGCATTTT. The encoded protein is CASSISNQPQHF.

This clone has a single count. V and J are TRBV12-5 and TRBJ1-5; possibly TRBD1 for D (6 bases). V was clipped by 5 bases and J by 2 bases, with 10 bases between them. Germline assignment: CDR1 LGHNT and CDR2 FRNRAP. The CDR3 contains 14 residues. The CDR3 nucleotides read TGTGCTAGTGGTGGGGGCTATGGCAATCAGCCCCAGCATTTT. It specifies CASGGGYGNQPQHF.

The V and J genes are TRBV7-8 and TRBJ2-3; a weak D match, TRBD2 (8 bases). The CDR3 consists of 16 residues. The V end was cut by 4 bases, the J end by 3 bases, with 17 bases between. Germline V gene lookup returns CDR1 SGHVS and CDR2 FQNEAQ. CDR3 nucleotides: TGTGCCAGCAGCTCTTCGGGAGGGGGCGCGACAGATACGCAGTATTTT. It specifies CASSSSGGGATDTQYF.

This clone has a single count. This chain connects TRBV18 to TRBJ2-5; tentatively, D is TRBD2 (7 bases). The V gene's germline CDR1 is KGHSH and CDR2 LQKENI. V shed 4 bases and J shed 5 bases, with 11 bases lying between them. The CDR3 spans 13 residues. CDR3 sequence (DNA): TGTGCCAGCTCACTACAGGGAGGGGAGACCCAGTACTTC. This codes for CASSLQGGETQYF.

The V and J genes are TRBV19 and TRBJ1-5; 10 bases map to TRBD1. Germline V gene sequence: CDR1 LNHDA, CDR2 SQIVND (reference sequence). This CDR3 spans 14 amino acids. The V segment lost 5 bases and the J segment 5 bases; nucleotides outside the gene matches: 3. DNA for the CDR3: TGTGCCAGTAGTGCCGACAGGGGGCATCAGCCCCAGCATTTT. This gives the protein CASSADRGHQPQHF.

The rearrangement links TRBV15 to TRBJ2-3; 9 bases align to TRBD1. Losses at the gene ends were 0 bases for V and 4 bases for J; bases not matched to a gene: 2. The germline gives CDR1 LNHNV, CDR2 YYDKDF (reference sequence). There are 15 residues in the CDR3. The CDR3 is CATSRDRQGADTQYF. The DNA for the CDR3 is TGTGCCACCAGCAGAGATAGACAGGGGGCAGATACGCAGTATTTT.

Here the CDR3 DNA reads TGTGCCAGCAGCTTACAGAGTGCGGCGGGGGCAGATACGCAGTATTTT. It specifies CASSLQSAAGADTQYF. This chain joins TRBV7-2 and TRBJ2-3, with 7 bases lining up with TRBD2. V was pared by 2 bases and J by 4 bases, with 9 bases of the junction left unmatched. The CDR3 extends over 16 amino acids. Germline assignment: CDR1 SGHTA and CDR2 FQGNSA.

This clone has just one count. The CDR3 is CATSTKPPAVVAGKTKGEQFF. The CDR3 DNA follows: TGTGCCACCAGCACCAAACCACCAGCCGTAGTAGCGGGAAAGACGAAGGGTGAGCAGTTCTTC. The V call is TRBV15, the J call TRBJ2-1; 8 bases map to TRBD2. The CDR3 spans 21 residues. The trim removed 4 bases at V and 9 bases at J, leaving 29 bases unmatched. Germline values: CDR1 LNHNV, CDR2 YYDKDF (reference sequence).

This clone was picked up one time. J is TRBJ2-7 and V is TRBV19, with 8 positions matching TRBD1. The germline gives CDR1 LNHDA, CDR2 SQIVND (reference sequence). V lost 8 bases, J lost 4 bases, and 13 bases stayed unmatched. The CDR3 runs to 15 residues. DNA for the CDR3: TGTGCCAGTGCGCCAATACAGGGGGAGGCATACGAGCAGTACTTC. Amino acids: CASAPIQGEAYEQYF.

In nucleotides, the CDR3 is TGTGCCAGCACCGTAGGAGGGGGCCAGAGGGAGACCCAGTACTTC. It specifies CASTVGGGQRETQYF. The chain combines TRBV2 with TRBJ2-5, with a tentative D call TRBD1 (7 bases). CDR1 is SNHLY, CDR2 FYNNEI, per germline. CDR3 length: 15 amino acids. V lost 7 bases to trimming and J lost 5 bases, with 20 bases between them.

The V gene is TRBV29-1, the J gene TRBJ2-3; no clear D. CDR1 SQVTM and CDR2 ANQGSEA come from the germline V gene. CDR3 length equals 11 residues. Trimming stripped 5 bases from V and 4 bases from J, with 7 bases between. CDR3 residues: CSVLGPDTQYF. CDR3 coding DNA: TGCAGCGTTCTCGGTCCAGATACGCAGTATTTT.

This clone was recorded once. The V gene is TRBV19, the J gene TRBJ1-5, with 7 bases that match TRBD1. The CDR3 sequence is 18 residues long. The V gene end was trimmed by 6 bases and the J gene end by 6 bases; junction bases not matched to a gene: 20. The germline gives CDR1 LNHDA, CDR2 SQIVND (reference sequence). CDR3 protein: CASSPMTSGTERSQPQHF. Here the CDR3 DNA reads TGTGCCAGTAGCCCAATGACCTCCGGGACAGAGAGAAGTCAGCCCCAGCATTTT.

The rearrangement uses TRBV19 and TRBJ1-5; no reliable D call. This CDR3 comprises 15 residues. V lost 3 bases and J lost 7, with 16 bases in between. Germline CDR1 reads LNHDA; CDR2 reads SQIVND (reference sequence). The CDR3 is CASSIMESSWQPQHF. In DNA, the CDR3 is TGTGCCAGTAGTATCATGGAGTCTAGCTGGCAGCCCCAGCATTTT.

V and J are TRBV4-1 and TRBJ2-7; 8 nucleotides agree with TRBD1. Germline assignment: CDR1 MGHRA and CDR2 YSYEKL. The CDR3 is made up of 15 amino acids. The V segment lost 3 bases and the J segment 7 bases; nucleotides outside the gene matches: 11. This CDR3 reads CASSHPGQGAREQYF. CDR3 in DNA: TGCGCCAGCAGCCACCCAGGACAGGGAGCGAGGGAGCAGTACTTC.

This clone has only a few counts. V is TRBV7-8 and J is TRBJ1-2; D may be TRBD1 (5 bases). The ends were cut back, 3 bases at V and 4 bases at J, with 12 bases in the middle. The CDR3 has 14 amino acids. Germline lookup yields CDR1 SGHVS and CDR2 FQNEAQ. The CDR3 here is CASSLQTDTYGYTF. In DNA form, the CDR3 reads TGTGCCAGCAGCTTGCAGACAGATACCTATGGCTACACCTTC.

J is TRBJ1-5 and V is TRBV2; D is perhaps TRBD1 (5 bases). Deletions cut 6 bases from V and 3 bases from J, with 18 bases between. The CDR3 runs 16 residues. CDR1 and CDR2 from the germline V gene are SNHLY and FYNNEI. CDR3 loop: CASRGRAGGYNQPQHF. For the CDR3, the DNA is TGTGCCAGCAGAGGGCGCGCGGGGGGATACAATCAGCCCCAGCATTTT.

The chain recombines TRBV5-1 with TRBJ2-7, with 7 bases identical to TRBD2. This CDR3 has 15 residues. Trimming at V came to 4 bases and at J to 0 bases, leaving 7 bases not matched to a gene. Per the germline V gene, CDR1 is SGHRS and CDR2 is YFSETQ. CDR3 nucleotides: TGCGCCAGCAGCGCAGCGGCGGGAGTCTCCTACGAGCAGTACTTC. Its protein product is CASSAAAGVSYEQYF.

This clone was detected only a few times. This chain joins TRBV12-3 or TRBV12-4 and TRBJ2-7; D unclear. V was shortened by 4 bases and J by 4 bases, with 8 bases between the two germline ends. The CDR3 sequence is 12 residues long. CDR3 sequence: CASSYGSYEQYF. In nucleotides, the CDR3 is TGTGCCAGCAGTTACGGTTCTTACGAGCAGTACTTC.

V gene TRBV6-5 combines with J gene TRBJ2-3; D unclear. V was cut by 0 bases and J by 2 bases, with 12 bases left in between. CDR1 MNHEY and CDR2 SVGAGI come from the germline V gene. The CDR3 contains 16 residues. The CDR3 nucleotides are TGTGCCAGCAGTTACTCTGTGTCTCCGTACACAGATACGCAGTATTTT. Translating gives CASSYSVSPYTDTQYF.

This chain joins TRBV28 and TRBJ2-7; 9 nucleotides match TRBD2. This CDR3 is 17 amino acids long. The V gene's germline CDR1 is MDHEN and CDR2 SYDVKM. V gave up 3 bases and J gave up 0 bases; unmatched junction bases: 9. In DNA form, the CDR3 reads TGTGCCAGCAGTTTCCCTTCAAGCGGGAGGTCCTCCTACGAGCAGTACTTC. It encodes CASSFPSSGRSSYEQYF.

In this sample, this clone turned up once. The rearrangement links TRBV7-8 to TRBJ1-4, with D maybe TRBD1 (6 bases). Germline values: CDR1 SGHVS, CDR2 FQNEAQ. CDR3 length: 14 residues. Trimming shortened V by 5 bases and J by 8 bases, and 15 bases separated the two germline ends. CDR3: CASSREGVWEKLFF. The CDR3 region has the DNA TGTGCCAGCAGCCGAGAGGGGGTCTGGGAAAAACTGTTTTTT.